In this sample, the clone carrying this TCR beta chain turned up once. Its antigen remains unidentified. The entry originates in a study of cytomegalovirus exposure and HLA in healthy donors. The repertoire was sequenced with immunoSEQ multiplex PCR; TCRdb's copy has only in-frame clones and lacks some. The repertoire holds roughly 170,000 clones, approximately 83% seen once, with 2.5% to 3% in the top ten. With 0 bases clipped from V and 1 base from J, the junction kept 8 bases outside the gene matches. Germline loops: CDR1 SGHDN, CDR2 FVKESK. The CDR3 has 17 amino acids. Findings and limits, study-wide: It was 164 TCR beta chains that were listed as cytomegalovirus-associated.

The sequence was obtained from a woman younger than 35 in good health and CMV-seropositive. The J gene is TRBJ2-5, the V gene TRBV14; 7 positions agree with TRBD2. Sequenced material: PBMCs. CDR3 nucleotide sequence: TGTGCCAGCAGCCAAGATCGGCGCGGGGGACTCCAAGAGACCCAGTACTTC. Translated, it gives CASSQDRRGGLQETQYF.